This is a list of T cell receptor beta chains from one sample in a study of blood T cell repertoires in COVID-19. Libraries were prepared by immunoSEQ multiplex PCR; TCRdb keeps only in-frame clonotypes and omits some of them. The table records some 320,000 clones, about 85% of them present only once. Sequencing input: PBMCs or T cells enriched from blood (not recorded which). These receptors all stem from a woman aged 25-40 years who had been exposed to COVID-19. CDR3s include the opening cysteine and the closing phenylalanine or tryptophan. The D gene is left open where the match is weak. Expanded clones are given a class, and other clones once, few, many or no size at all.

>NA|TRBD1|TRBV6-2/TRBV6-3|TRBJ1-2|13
TGTGCCAGCAGCGAGACAGGGCGGGGTGGCTACACCTTC
CASSETGRGGYTF
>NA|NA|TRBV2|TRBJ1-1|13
TGTGCCAGCAGTGTCGACTCCTCCACTGAAGCTTTCTTT
CASSVDSSTEAFF
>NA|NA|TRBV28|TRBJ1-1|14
TGTGCCAGCAGTTTATTCACAGCCGGCACTGAAGCTTTCTTT
CASSLFTAGTEAFF
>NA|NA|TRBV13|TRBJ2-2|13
TGTGCCAGCAGCCGGACTTTCACCGGGGAGCTGTTTTTT
CASSRTFTGELFF
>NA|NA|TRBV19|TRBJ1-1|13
TGTGCCAGTACCAACCCGCGGGCCTGGGAAGCTTTCTTT
CASTNPRAWEAFF
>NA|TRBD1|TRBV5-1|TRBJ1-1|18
TGCGCCAGCAGCGTAGCCGGGACAGGGAGAATCTCGGACACTGAAGCTTTCTTT
CASSVAGTGRISDTEAFF
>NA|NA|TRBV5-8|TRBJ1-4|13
TGTGCCAGCAGAATCGGGGGGTCGGAAAAACTGTTTTTT
CASRIGGSEKLFF
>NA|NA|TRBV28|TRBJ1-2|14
TGTGCCAGCAGTTTTGGGGCGGGGCTCTATGGCTACACCTTC
CASSFGAGLYGYTF
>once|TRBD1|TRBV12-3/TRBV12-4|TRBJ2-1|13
TGTGCCAGCAGTTTCCCGGACAGGGGAAATCGGTTCTTC
CASSFPDRGNRFF
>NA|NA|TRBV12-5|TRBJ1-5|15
TGTGCTAGTGGTCCGGAAGGAGGGTCCCCTAAGCCCCAGCATTTT
CASGPEGGSPKPQHF
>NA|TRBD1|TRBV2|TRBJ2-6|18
TGTGCCAGCAGTGTTTCCGGGACAGGGGTTATTGGGGCCAACGTCCTGACTTTC
CASSVSGTGVIGANVLTF
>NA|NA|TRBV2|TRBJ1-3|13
TGTGCCAGCAGTTCGGATAGGGGGAGCACCATATATTTT
CASSSDRGSTIYF
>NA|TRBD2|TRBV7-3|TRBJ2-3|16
TGTGCCAGCAGCCAGGGCCTAGCGGGATTCACAGATACGCAGTATTTT
CASSQGLAGFTDTQYF
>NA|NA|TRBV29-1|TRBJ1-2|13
TGCAGCGTTGGGACGCAGGGGAGAGATGGCTACACCTTC
CSVGTQGRDGYTF
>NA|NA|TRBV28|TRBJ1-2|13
TGTGCCAGCAGTTTCGACACAAACTATGGCTACACCTTC
CASSFDTNYGYTF
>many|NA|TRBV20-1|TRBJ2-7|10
TGCAGTGCTAGATCTGAGGAGCAGTACTTC
CSARSEEQYF
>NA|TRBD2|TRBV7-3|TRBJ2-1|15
TGTGCCAGCAGCAAACTAGCGGGGGGGCTGGATGAGCAGTTCTTC
CASSKLAGGLDEQFF